Sequencing of this T cell receptor beta chain was carried out in a study of long-term antiretroviral therapy in people with HIV. PBMC samples from each donor numbered at least one pre-ART and at least two post-ART. Samples held roughly 0.85-11 million cryopreserved PBMC, and DNA extraction followed. Sequencing relied on immunoSEQ assay v3.0, run at survey level. TCRdb's copy holds only in-frame clones and misses some; the assay was immunoSEQ multiplex PCR. The repertoire holds under 20,000 clones, approximately 72% seen once, with approximately 15% in the top ten. This CDR3 comprises 13 residues. Trimming pared 5 bases from V and 6 bases from J, leaving 11 bases between. Germline V CDR1 and CDR2: MNHNY, SVGAGI (reference sequence).

The V call is TRBV6-6, the J call TRBJ2-1; D possibly corresponds to TRBD1 (7 bases). The receptor comes from a woman between 50 and 59 years old with HIV. Sequencing used unsorted PBMCs, obtained 0.3 years after starting antiretroviral therapy. The CDR3 reads CASSGGGPNEQFF. Here the CDR3 DNA reads TGTGCCAGCAGTGGAGGGGGCCCCAATGAGCAGTTCTTC.